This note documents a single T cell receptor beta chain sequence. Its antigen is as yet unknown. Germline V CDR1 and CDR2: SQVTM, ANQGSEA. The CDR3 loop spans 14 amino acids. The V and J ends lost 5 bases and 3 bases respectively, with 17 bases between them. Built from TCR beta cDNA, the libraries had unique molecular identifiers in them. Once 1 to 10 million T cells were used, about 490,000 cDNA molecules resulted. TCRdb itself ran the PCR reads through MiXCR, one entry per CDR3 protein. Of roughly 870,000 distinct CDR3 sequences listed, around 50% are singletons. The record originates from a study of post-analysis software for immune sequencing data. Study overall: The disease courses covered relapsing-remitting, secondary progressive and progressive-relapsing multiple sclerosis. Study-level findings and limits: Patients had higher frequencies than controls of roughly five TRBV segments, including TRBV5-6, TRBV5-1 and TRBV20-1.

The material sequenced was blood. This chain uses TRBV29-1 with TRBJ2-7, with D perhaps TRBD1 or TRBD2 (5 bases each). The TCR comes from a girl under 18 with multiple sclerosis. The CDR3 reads CSVILRDANYEQYF. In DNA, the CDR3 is TGCAGCGTTATCCTACGGGACGCCAACTACGAGCAGTACTTC.